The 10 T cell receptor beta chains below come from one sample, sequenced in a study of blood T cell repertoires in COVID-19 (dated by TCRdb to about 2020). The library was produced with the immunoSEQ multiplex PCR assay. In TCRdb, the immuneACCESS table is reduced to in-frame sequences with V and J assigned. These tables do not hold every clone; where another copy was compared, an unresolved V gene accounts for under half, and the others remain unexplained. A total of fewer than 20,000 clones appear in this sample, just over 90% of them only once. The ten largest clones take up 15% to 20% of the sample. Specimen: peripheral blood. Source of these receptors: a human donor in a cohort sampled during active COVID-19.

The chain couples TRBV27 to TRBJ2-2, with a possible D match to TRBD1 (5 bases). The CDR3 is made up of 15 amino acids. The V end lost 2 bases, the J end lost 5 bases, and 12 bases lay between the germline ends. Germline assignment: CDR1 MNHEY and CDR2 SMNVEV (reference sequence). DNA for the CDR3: TGTGCCAGCAGTTTACAAAACAGGCCAACCGGGGAGCTGTTTTTT. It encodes CASSLQNRPTGELFF.

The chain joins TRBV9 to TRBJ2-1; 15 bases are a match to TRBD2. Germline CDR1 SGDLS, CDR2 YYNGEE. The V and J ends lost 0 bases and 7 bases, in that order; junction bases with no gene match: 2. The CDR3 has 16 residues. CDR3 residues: CASSVAGLAGGNEQFF. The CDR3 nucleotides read TGTGCCAGCAGCGTAGCCGGACTAGCGGGAGGGAATGAGCAGTTCTTC.

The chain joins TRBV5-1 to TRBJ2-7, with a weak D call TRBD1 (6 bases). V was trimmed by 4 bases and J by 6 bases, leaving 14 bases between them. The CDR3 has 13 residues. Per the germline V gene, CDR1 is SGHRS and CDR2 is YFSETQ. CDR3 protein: CASSQGTKGEQYF. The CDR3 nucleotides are TGCGCCAGCAGCCAGGGGACAAAGGGCGAGCAGTACTTC.

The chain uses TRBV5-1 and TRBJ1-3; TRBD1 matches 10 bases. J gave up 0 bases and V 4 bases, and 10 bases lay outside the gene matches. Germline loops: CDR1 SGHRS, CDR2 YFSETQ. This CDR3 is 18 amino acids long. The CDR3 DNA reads TGCGCCAGCAGCCATCGAGGACAGGGGGGTATCTCTGGAAACACCATATATTTT. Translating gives CASSHRGQGGISGNTIYF.

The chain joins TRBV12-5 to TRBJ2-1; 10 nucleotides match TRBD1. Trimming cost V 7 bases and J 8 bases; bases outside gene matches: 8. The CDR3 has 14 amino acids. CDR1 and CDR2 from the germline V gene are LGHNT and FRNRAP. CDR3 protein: CASAPGQGLDEQFF. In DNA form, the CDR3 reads TGTGCTAGTGCCCCGGGACAGGGGCTCGATGAGCAGTTCTTC.

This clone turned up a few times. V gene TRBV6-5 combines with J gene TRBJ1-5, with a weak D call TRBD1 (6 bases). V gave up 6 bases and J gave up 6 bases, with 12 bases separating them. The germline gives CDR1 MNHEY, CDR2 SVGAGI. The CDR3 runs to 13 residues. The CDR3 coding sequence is TGTGCCAGCAGCCCCAGGGGTTTTCAGCCCCAGCATTTT. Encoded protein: CASSPRGFQPQHF.

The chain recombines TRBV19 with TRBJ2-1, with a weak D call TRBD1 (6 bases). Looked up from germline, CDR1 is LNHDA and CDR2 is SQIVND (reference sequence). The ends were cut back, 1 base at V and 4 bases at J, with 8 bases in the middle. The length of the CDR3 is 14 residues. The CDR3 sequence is CASSIGTDYNEQFF. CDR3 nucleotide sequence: TGTGCCAGTAGTATAGGGACAGATTACAATGAGCAGTTCTTC.

The CDR3 spells CASSQDLGQPISYEQYF. The CDR3, as DNA: TGCGCCAGCAGCCAAGATCTAGGACAGCCGATCTCCTACGAGCAGTACTTC. The chain uses TRBV4-3 and TRBJ2-7; D possibly corresponds to TRBD1 (6 bases). Trimming removed 0 bases at V and 0 bases at J, with 15 bases between. The germline V gene has CDR1 LGHNA and CDR2 YSLEER. CDR3 size: 17 residues.

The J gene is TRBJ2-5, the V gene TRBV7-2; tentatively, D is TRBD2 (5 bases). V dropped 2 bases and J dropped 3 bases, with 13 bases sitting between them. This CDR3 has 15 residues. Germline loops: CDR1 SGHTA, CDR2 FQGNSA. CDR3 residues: CASSLTLAGEETQYF. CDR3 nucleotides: TGTGCCAGCAGCTTAACCCTAGCCGGGGAAGAGACCCAGTACTTC. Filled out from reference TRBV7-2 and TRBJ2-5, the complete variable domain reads GAGVSQSPSNKVTEKGKDVELRCDPISGHTALYWYRQSLGQGLEFLIYFQGNSAPDKSGLPSDRFSAERTGGSVSTLTIQRTQQEDSAVYLCASSLTLAGEETQYFGPGTRLLVL.

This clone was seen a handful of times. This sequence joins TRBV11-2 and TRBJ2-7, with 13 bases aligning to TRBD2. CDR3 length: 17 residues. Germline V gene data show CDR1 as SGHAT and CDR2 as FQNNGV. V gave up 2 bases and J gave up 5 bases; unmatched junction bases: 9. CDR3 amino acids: CASSLPLGTSGKDEQYF. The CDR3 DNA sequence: TGTGCCAGCAGCTTACCGCTCGGGACTAGCGGGAAGGACGAGCAGTACTTC.